Following are 13 T cell receptor beta chains from one sample sequenced in a study of post-analysis software for immune sequencing data. Study-level findings and limits: When patients were compared with controls, a handful of TRBV segments were more frequent, TRBV5-6, TRBV5-1 and TRBV20-1 among them.

Antigen specificity for these receptors is unknown. Researchers reported that TCR beta cDNA libraries carried unique molecular identifiers. TCRdb reanalysed the PCR reads using MiXCR and keeps one entry per CDR3 protein. This table has hundreds of thousands of distinct CDR3 sequences, roughly 27% appearing once. Sequenced: blood. These receptors were taken from a girl aged 5 to 17 with multiple sclerosis.

The genes are TRBV3-1 and TRBJ1-5; D is undetermined. Germline V lookup: CDR1 LGHDT, CDR2 YNNKEL (reference sequence). The V gene lost 4 bases and the J gene lost 0 bases, with 10 bases spanning the gap. The CDR3 contains 15 residues. The CDR3 DNA is TGTGCCAGCAGCCCGACTTACGGTAGCAATCAGCCCCAGCATTTT. It specifies CASSPTYGSNQPQHF.

This clonotype occurred a few times. V and J are TRBV7-2 and TRBJ1-1; D might be TRBD1 (6 bases). This CDR3 is 16 amino acids long. V lost 3 bases and J 0 bases, leaving 14 bases between the germline ends. In germline, CDR1 is SGHTA, CDR2 FQGNSA. The DNA of the CDR3 is TGTGCCAGCAGCTTGACGGGGGGCGGGATGAACACTGAAGCTTTCTTT. Translated: CASSLTGGGMNTEAFF.

The chain combines TRBV20-1 with TRBJ2-7, with D uncertain. The CDR3 sequence is 10 residues long. Trimming shortened V by 6 bases and J by 6 bases, and 9 bases separated the two germline ends. Per germline, CDR1 DFQATT and CDR2 SNEGSKA (reference sequence). CDR3 protein: CSAIGPEQYF. DNA for the CDR3: TGCAGTGCCATCGGCCCCGAGCAGTACTTC.

This clonotype has just a few counts. This chain joins TRBV5-1 and TRBJ1-2; possibly TRBD1 for D (6 bases). The CDR3 consists of 16 residues. CDR1 and CDR2 (germline): SGHRS, YFSETQ. Trimming pared 3 bases from V and 6 bases from J, leaving 21 bases between. CDR3 in amino acids: CASSSDSAPRGHGYTF. As DNA, the CDR3 is TGCGCCAGCAGCTCGGACAGCGCACCCCGAGGTCATGGCTACACCTTC.

This sequence joins TRBV27 and TRBJ2-7; D not certain. Germline assignment: CDR1 MNHEY and CDR2 SMNVEV (reference sequence). The CDR3 consists of 14 residues. V shed 0 bases and J shed 3 bases, with 9 bases lying between them. CDR3 DNA sequence: TGTGCCAGCAGTTTATCTGGGGTGTTCTACGAGCAGTACTTC. It encodes CASSLSGVFYEQYF.

Ten or more counts support this clonotype. V and J are TRBV29-1 and TRBJ2-7; D might be TRBD1 (6 bases). V dropped 1 base and J dropped 2 bases, with 9 bases sitting between them. The CDR3 covers 13 residues. Germline V gene lookup returns CDR1 SQVTM and CDR2 ANQGSEA. The CDR3 DNA reads as TGCAGCGTTGAAGGACAGGCCCCCTACGAGCAGTACTTC. Translating it yields CSVEGQAPYEQYF.

This clonotype was found a few times. The chain combines TRBV10-2 with TRBJ2-7; D is possibly TRBD2 (7 bases). CDR1 is WSHSY, CDR2 SAAADI, per germline. The CDR3 is 15 amino acids. Trimming pared 2 bases from V and 8 bases from J, leaving 19 bases between. CDR3: CASSEPGAGEVKQYF. The CDR3 nucleotides read TGCGCCAGCAGTGAGCCGGGGGCGGGAGAAGTGAAGCAGTACTTC.

This clonotype has a handful of counts. The V call is TRBV2, the J call TRBJ1-6; D is unclear. The CDR3 consists of 13 residues. CDR1 SNHLY and CDR2 FYNNEI come from the germline V gene. Trimming pared 5 bases from V and 5 bases from J, leaving 7 bases between. In DNA, the CDR3 is TGTGCCAGCAGTTCCAGACATAATTCACCCCTCCACTTT. This encodes CASSSRHNSPLHF.

The genes are TRBV2 and TRBJ2-1; D perhaps matches TRBD2 (6 bases). Looked up from germline, CDR1 is SNHLY and CDR2 is FYNNEI. V shed 6 bases and J shed 6 bases, with 12 bases lying between them. CDR3 length: 13 residues. CDR3 region: CASSGSFGNEQFF. As DNA, the CDR3 is TGTGCCAGCAGCGGGAGTTTCGGCAATGAGCAGTTCTTC.

This clonotype showed up many times. V and J are TRBV11-2 and TRBJ2-5, with TRBD1 matching over 7 bases. The CDR3 length is 14 residues. Germline CDR1 is SGHAT and CDR2 is FQNNGV. The V segment lost 7 bases and the J segment 1 base; nucleotides outside the gene matches: 6. The CDR3 bases are TGTGCCAGCATTCTCCGGGACAGCCAAGAGACCCAGTACTTC. Translation: CASILRDSQETQYF.

The CDR3 loop is CASTKGPPGRNEQFF. In nucleotides, the CDR3 is TGTGCCAGCACCAAGGGACCCCCCGGAAGGAATGAGCAGTTCTTC. The chain uses TRBV3-1 and TRBJ2-1; perhaps D is TRBD1 or TRBD2 (5 bases each). From germline, CDR1 is LGHDT and CDR2 YNNKEL (reference sequence). CDR3 length equals 15 residues. The ends were cut back, 7 bases at V and 7 bases at J, with 20 bases in the middle.

This rearrangement joins TRBV7-2 to TRBJ2-5; 11 bases agree with TRBD2. The V gene end was trimmed by 5 bases and the J gene end by 12 bases; junction bases not matched to a gene: 11. Germline assignment: CDR1 SGHTA and CDR2 FQGNSA. This CDR3 contains 14 residues. The CDR3: CASSLRTSGSPKYF. The CDR3 coding sequence is TGTGCCAGCAGCCTGCGTACTAGCGGGAGTCCAAAGTACTTC.

This clonotype has at least ten counts. The gene calls are TRBV6-2 or TRBV6-3 and TRBJ2-7; D is possibly TRBD1 or TRBD2 (5 bases each). V gave up 10 bases and J gave up 2 bases, with 15 bases separating them. CDR1 is MNHEY and CDR2 is SVGEGT in the germline V gene. The CDR3 contains 13 residues. The chain's CDR3 is CATLRDAAYEQYF. The CDR3 DNA reads TGTGCCACTCTCCGGGACGCTGCCTACGAGCAGTACTTC.